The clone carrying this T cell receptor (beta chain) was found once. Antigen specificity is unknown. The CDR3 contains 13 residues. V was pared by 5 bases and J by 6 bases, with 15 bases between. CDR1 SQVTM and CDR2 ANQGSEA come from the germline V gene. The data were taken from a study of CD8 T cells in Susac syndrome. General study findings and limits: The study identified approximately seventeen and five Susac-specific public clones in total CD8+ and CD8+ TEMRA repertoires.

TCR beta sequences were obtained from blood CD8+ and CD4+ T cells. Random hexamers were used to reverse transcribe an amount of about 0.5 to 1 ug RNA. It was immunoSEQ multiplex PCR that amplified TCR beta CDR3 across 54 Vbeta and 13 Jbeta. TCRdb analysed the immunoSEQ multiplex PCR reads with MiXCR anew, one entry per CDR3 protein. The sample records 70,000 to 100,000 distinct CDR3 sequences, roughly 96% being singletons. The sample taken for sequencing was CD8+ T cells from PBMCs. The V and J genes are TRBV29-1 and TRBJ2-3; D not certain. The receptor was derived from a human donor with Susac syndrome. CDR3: CSVLVTPDDTQYF. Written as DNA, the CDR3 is TGCAGCGTTTTGGTCACTCCAGATGATACGCAGTATTTT.